A single sample is the source of the 30 T cell receptor beta chains below, sequenced in a study of T cells after somatic rescue of genetic block. Some clones are missing from TCRdb's copy, which holds only in-frame ones; the method was immunoSEQ multiplex PCR. Here the sample spans tens of thousands of clones, 80% to 95% being singletons. Sequences were obtained from peripheral blood mononuclear cells (PBMCs). These receptors all come from a man in his forties or fifties.

This chain uses TRBV5-4 with TRBJ2-7; D not certain. The V and J ends lost 0 bases and 4 bases respectively, with 5 bases between them. CDR1 and CDR2 from the germline V gene are SGHNT and YYREEE (reference sequence). The CDR3 is 12 amino acids. Here the CDR3 reads CASSLDGYEQYF. CDR3 sequence (DNA): TGTGCCAGCAGCTTGGATGGGTACGAGCAGTACTTC.

V and J are TRBV11-2 and TRBJ2-3; 15 nucleotides match TRBD2. Looked up from germline, CDR1 is SGHAT and CDR2 is FQNNGV. J was trimmed by 6 bases and V by 5 bases; bases with no gene match: 12. The CDR3 runs 18 residues. The CDR3 region has the DNA TGTGCCAGCAGCCTAACGGGACTAGCGGGGGGTATGTGGGATACGCAGTATTTT. Translating gives CASSLTGLAGGMWDTQYF.

The chain combines TRBV5-6 with TRBJ2-7; TRBD2 matches at 15 bases. The germline gives CDR1 SGHDT, CDR2 YYEEEE. The CDR3 is 17 amino acids. After removal of 4 bases from V and 3 bases from J, the junction contained 8 bases not matched to a gene. In nucleotides, the CDR3 is TGTGCCAGCAGCGGACTAGCGGGAGGGCCAGGCAACTACGAGCAGTACTTC. Encoded protein: CASSGLAGGPGNYEQYF.

The chain recombines TRBV19 with TRBJ2-7; 11 nucleotides align to TRBD1. V lost 3 bases and J lost 4; bases outside the gene matches: 2. Germline assignment: CDR1 LNHDA and CDR2 SQIVND (reference sequence). This CDR3 is 14 amino acids long. This CDR3 is CASSIGTGGYEQYF. DNA for the CDR3: TGTGCCAGTAGTATTGGGACAGGGGGTTACGAGCAGTACTTC.

The V and J genes are TRBV1 and TRBJ1-5; the table's D call, TRBD1, has no DNA check behind it. TRBV1 counts as a pseudogene. The CDR3 has 19 residues. This chain's CDR3 is CTSSQGLGQVGSMRQPQHF. CDR3 sequence (DNA): TGCACCAGCAGCCAGGGCTTGGGACAGGTGGGATCAATGAGGCAGCCCCAGCATTTT.

The J gene is TRBJ2-6, the V gene TRBV6-5; TRBD1 is a possible D gene (5 bases). CDR3 length: 15 residues. CDR1 and CDR2 (germline): MNHEY, SVGAGI. V was clipped by 6 bases and J by 0 bases, with 9 bases between them. CDR3 nucleotides: TGTGCCAGCAGGGCCCAGGGCTCTGGGGCCAACGTCCTGACTTTC. The encoded protein is CASRAQGSGANVLTF.

The chain carries TRBV15 and TRBJ2-3; TRBD2 matches 12 bases. V lost 0 bases to trimming and J lost 2 bases; unmatched junction nucleotides: 9. Per the germline V gene, CDR1 is LNHNV and CDR2 is YYDKDF (reference sequence). The CDR3 covers 19 residues. In nucleotides, the CDR3 is TGTGCCACCAGCAGAGATTCCCCCCGACTAGCGGGGGACACAGATACGCAGTATTTT. Translated, it gives CATSRDSPRLAGDTDTQYF.

CDR3 loop: CASSSQYGYTF. The CDR3 DNA reads as TGCGCCAGCAGTTCACAGTATGGCTACACCTTC. The chain recombines TRBV5-1 with TRBJ1-2; no clear D gene. Germline values: CDR1 SGHRS, CDR2 YFSETQ. The germline V and J ends were trimmed by 5 bases and 5 bases, with 7 bases remaining between them. This CDR3 has 11 amino acids.

This chain uses TRBV6-1 with TRBJ1-5; D unresolved. Germline V lookup: CDR1 MNHNS, CDR2 SASEGT. The CDR3 covers 13 residues. Trimming removed 1 base from V and 3 bases from J, with 4 bases in between. CDR3 bases: TGTGCCAGCAGTGAAGGGGCCAATCAGCCCCAGCATTTT. Encoded protein: CASSEGANQPQHF.

This rearrangement joins TRBV19 to TRBJ2-1, with 9 bases that match TRBD1. CDR3 size: 14 residues. Looked up from germline, CDR1 is LNHDA and CDR2 is SQIVND (reference sequence). Trimming cost V 6 bases and J 6 bases; bases outside gene matches: 6. This CDR3 is CASRQTGGSNEQFF. The CDR3 DNA follows: TGTGCCAGTAGGCAGACAGGGGGTTCCAATGAGCAGTTCTTC. Full variable domain (missing parts from reference TRBV19 and TRBJ2-1): DGGITQSPKYLFRKEGQNVTLSCEQNLNHDAMYWYRQDPGQGLRLIYYSQIVNDFQKGDIAEGYSVSREKKESFPLTVTSAQKNPTAFYLCASRQTGGSNEQFFGPGTRLTVL.

The CDR3: CASSQDPASTDTQYF. The CDR3 DNA is TGTGCCAGCAGCCAAGATCCAGCTAGCACAGATACGCAGTATTTT. The rearrangement links TRBV4-2 to TRBJ2-3; D is unclear. Germline V CDR1 and CDR2: LGHNA, YNFKEQ. The CDR3 runs 15 residues. The V gene lost 0 bases and the J gene lost 0 bases, with 7 bases spanning the gap.

The rearrangement uses TRBV5-4 and TRBJ2-7; 11 bases align to TRBD2. The CDR3 extends over 16 amino acids. V was clipped by 4 bases and J by 7 bases; unmatched bases: 13. Germline values: CDR1 SGHNT, CDR2 YYREEE (reference sequence). CDR3 in amino acids: CASSPLAGGPVFEQYF. DNA for the CDR3: TGTGCCAGCAGCCCCTTAGCGGGAGGGCCAGTATTTGAGCAGTACTTC.

The chain couples TRBV21-1 to TRBJ1-1. TRBV21-1 is listed as a pseudogene. The CDR3 sequence is 16 residues long. The CDR3 loop reads CASSKEFRAMTDEAFF. CDR3 DNA: TGTGCCAGCAGCAAAGAGTTCCGGGCGATGACCGATGAAGCTTTCTTT.

In this sample, this clone turned up once. The chain links TRBV10-3 to TRBJ1-5, with D hard to call. The CDR3 covers 14 residues. V lost 9 bases to trimming and J lost 7 bases, with 19 bases between them. CDR1 is ENHRY, CDR2 SYGVKD, per germline. CDR3 amino acids: CAISPDPGRQPQHF. The CDR3 DNA is TGTGCCATTAGTCCAGACCCAGGACGGCAGCCCCAGCATTTT.

This rearrangement joins TRBV2 to TRBJ1-1, with 8 bases lining up with TRBD1. The germline gives CDR1 SNHLY, CDR2 FYNNEI. V trimming: 6 bases; J trimming: 4 bases; junction bases outside the gene matches: 10. The CDR3 covers 15 residues. The CDR3 spells CASRIQGARGTEAFF. The CDR3 DNA follows: TGTGCCAGCAGGATTCAGGGGGCACGGGGCACTGAAGCTTTCTTT.

This chain uses TRBV28 with TRBJ2-7; 9 bases are shared with TRBD1. J was trimmed by 5 bases and V by 5 bases; bases with no gene match: 10. The CDR3 covers 15 residues. Germline loops: CDR1 MDHEN, CDR2 SYDVKM. CDR3 nucleotides: TGTGCCAGCAGTACCCCCATGACAGGGGGGGACGAGCAGTACTTC. Protein: CASSTPMTGGDEQYF.

This chain joins TRBV7-9 and TRBJ2-1; 10 bases line up with TRBD2. The CDR3 totals 17 residues. The germline V gene has CDR1 SEHNR and CDR2 FQNEAQ (reference sequence). The V segment lost 2 bases and the J segment 0 bases; nucleotides outside the gene matches: 4. The CDR3, as DNA: TGTGCCAGCAGCTTATGGGCTAGCGGGAGCTCCTACAATGAGCAGTTCTTC. As protein: CASSLWASGSSYNEQFF. Filled out from reference TRBV7-9 and TRBJ2-1, the complete variable domain reads DTGVSQNPRHKITKRGQNVTFRCDPISEHNRLYWYRQTLGQGPEFLTYFQNEAQLEKSRLLSDRFSAERPKGSFSTLEIQRTEQGDSAMYLCASSLWASGSSYNEQFFGPGTRLTVL.

This chain joins TRBV11-2 and TRBJ1-1, with 7 bases matching TRBD1. The CDR3 sequence is 15 residues long. The J segment lost 0 bases and the V segment lost 5 bases, leaving 6 bases of the junction unmatched. Per germline, CDR1 SGHAT and CDR2 FQNNGV. The CDR3 DNA sequence: TGTGCCAGCAGCCAACGTACAGGGGTGAACACTGAAGCTTTCTTT. It encodes CASSQRTGVNTEAFF. Full variable domain (rest looked up from reference TRBV11-2 and TRBJ1-1): EAGVAQSPRYKIIEKRQSVAFWCNPISGHATLYWYQQILGQGPKLLIQFQNNGVVDDSQLPKDRFSAERLKGVDSTLKIQPAKLEDSAVYLCASSQRTGVNTEAFFGQGTRLTVV.

This clone was detected only once. The rearrangement joins TRBV27 to TRBJ1-4; no clear D. The germline V and J ends were trimmed by 6 bases and 0 bases, with 11 bases remaining between them. The CDR3 is 15 amino acids. The V gene's germline CDR1 is MNHEY and CDR2 SMNVEV (reference sequence). CDR3 DNA sequence: TGTGCCAGCAGAATCCCGGCCGCAACTAATGAAAAACTGTTTTTT. Translating it yields CASRIPAATNEKLFF.

This chain joins TRBV27 and TRBJ2-7; 8 positions agree with TRBD2. CDR3 length: 15 amino acids. Germline trimming cut 5 bases from V and 1 base from J; bases unmatched to any gene: 7. CDR1 and CDR2 from the germline V gene are MNHEY and SMNVEV (reference sequence). The CDR3 DNA sequence: TGTGCCAGCAGTCCTCGGGGGGGAGGTTCCTACGAGCAGTACTTC. This encodes CASSPRGGGSYEQYF.

This chain uses TRBV4-3 with TRBJ1-2; unclear D gene. V was shortened by 1 base and J by 8 bases, with 14 bases between the two germline ends. Germline CDR1 LGHNA, CDR2 YSLEER. The CDR3 has 14 residues. The CDR3 bases are TGCGCCAGCAGCCAAGGTTTTAGGAAATTCGGCTACACCTTC. Translating gives CASSQGFRKFGYTF.

The chain has TRBV2 and TRBJ2-5; D might be TRBD1 (6 bases). Trimming cost V 6 bases and J 0 bases, with 17 bases left between them. The CDR3 has 16 amino acids. Germline V gene lookup returns CDR1 SNHLY and CDR2 FYNNEI. CDR3 sequence reads: CASRGVGTTYQETQYF. DNA for the CDR3: TGTGCCAGCAGAGGGGTGGGGACAACGTACCAAGAGACCCAGTACTTC.

The V and J genes are TRBV2 and TRBJ2-3, with 7 bases matching TRBD2. Trimming at V came to 7 bases and at J to 1 base, leaving 8 bases not matched to a gene. This CDR3 is built from 15 residues. Looked up from germline, CDR1 is SNHLY and CDR2 is FYNNEI. The CDR3 here is CASKNRDYGTDTQYF. CDR3 in DNA: TGTGCCAGCAAAAACCGGGACTACGGCACAGATACGCAGTATTTT.

This clone came up a few times. J is TRBJ2-5 and V is TRBV27; the match to TRBD2 covers 7 bases. The CDR3 length is 14 residues. Germline CDR1 MNHEY, CDR2 SMNVEV (reference sequence). Trimming took 3 bases from V and 7 from J; bases not matched to a gene: 8. This CDR3 is CASSLGPGRGTQYF. The CDR3 DNA reads TGTGCCAGCAGTTTGGGGCCAGGGAGGGGGACCCAGTACTTC.

The CDR3 is CASSPLPGQGVNTEAFF. As DNA, the CDR3 is TGTGCCAGCTCACCATTACCCGGACAGGGGGTGAACACTGAAGCTTTCTTT. The chain links TRBV18 to TRBJ1-1, with 10 nucleotides matching TRBD1. The germline gives CDR1 KGHSH, CDR2 LQKENI. The CDR3 covers 17 residues. With 2 bases clipped from V and 0 bases from J, the junction kept 6 bases outside the gene matches.

DNA for the CDR3: TGCGCCAGCAGTGAGACCGGCAGGACCACAGATACGCAGTATTTT. Its protein is CASSETGRTTDTQYF. The V and J genes are TRBV10-1 and TRBJ2-3; no definite D call. V lost 2 bases to trimming and J lost 2 bases, with 11 bases between them. CDR3 length equals 15 residues. The germline gives CDR1 WNHNN, CDR2 SYGVQD (reference sequence).

This clone has only one observation. The chain employs TRBV4-1 and TRBJ2-2; 13 bases align to TRBD2. Germline V gene data show CDR1 as MGHRA and CDR2 as YSYEKL. The CDR3 consists of 17 residues. V gave up 7 bases and J gave up 7 bases; unmatched junction bases: 12. In DNA, the CDR3 is TGCGCCAGCACCCCGGGACTAGCGGGGATTTTGATCGGGGAGCTGTTTTTT. It yields the protein CASTPGLAGILIGELFF.

The rearrangement links TRBV10-2 to TRBJ1-3; tentatively, D is TRBD1 (5 bases). The CDR3 has 17 amino acids. Trimming stripped 3 bases from V and 1 base from J, with 16 bases between. Germline CDR1 is WSHSY and CDR2 is SAAADI. The CDR3 sequence is CASSERWMGQSGNTIYF. The DNA of the CDR3 is TGCGCCAGCAGTGAAAGGTGGATGGGGCAGTCTGGAAACACCATATATTTT.

The rearrangement links TRBV19 to TRBJ2-7, with 8 bases identical to TRBD1. Germline trimming cut 5 bases from V and 3 bases from J; bases unmatched to any gene: 12. This CDR3 contains 16 residues. The germline CDR1 and CDR2 sequences are LNHDA and SQIVND (reference sequence). The chain's CDR3 is CASSPSGQGTGYEQYF. DNA of the CDR3: TGTGCCAGTAGTCCCAGCGGACAGGGTACAGGCTACGAGCAGTACTTC.

This chain connects TRBV18 to TRBJ2-7, with 7 bases that match TRBD2. With 3 bases clipped from V and 1 base from J, the junction kept 12 bases outside the gene matches. The CDR3 runs to 17 residues. The germline V gene has CDR1 KGHSH and CDR2 LQKENI. The CDR3 DNA reads as TGTGCCAGCTCACCCAGTCTTGGCCTAGCGGATTCCTACGAGCAGTACTTC. Encoded protein: CASSPSLGLADSYEQYF.